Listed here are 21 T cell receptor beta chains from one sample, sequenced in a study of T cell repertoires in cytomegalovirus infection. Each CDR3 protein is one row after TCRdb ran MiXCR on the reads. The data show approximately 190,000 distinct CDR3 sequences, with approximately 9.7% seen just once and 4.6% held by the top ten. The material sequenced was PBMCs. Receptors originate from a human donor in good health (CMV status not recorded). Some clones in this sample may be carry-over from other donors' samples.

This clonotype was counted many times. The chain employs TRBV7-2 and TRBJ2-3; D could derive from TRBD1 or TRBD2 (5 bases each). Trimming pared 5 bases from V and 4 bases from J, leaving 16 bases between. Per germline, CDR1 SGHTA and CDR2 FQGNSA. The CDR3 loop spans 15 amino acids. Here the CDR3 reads CASSPRVRGADTQYF. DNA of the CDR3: TGTGCCAGCAGCCCAAGGGTCCGGGGCGCAGATACGCAGTATTTT. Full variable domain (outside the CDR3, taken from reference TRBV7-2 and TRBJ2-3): GAGVSQSPSNKVTEKGKDVELRCDPISGHTALYWYRQSLGQGLEFLIYFQGNSAPDKSGLPSDRFSAERTGGSVSTLTIQRTQQEDSAVYLCASSPRVRGADTQYFGPGTRLTVL.

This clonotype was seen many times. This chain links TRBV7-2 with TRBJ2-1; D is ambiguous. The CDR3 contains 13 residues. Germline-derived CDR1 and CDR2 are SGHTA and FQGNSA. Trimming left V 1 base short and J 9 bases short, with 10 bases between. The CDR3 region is CASSLVSGFEQFF. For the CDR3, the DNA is TGTGCCAGCAGCTTAGTTTCGGGTTTTGAGCAGTTCTTC.

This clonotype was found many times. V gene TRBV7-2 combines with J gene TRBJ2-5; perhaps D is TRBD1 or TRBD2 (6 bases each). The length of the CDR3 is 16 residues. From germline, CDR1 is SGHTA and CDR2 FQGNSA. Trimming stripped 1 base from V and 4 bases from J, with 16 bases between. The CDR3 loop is CASSLVVIGGRETQYF. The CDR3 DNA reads TGTGCCAGCAGCTTAGTGGTGATCGGGGGCCGAGAGACCCAGTACTTC.

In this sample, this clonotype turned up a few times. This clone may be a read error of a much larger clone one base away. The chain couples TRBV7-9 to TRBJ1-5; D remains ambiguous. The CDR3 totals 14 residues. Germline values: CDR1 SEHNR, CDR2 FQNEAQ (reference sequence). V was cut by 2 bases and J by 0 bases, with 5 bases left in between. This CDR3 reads CASSLIDSNQPQHF. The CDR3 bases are TGTGCCAGCAGCTTAATCGATAGCAATCAGCCCCAGCATTTT.

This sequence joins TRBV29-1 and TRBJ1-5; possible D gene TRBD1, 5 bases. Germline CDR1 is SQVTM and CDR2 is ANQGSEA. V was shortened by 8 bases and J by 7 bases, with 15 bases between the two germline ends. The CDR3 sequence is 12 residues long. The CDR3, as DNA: TGCAGCCCATTGCAGGGAAACCAGCCCCAGCATTTT. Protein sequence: CSPLQGNQPQHF. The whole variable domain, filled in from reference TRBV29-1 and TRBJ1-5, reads SAVISQKPSRDICQRGTSLTIQCQVDSQVTMMFWYRQQPGQSLTLIATANQGSEATYESGFVIDKFPISRPNLTFSTLTVSNMSPEDSSIYLCSPLQGNQPQHFGDGTRLSIL.

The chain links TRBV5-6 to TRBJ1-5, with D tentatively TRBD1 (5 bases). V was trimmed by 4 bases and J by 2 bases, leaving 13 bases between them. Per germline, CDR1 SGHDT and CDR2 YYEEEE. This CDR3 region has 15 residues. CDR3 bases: TGTGCCAGCAGCCCTATGGGGGATGGCAATCAGCCCCAGCATTTT. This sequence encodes CASSPMGDGNQPQHF. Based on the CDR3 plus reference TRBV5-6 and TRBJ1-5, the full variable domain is DAGVTQSPTHLIKTRGQQVTLRCSPKSGHDTVSWYQQALGQGPQFIFQYYEEEERQRGNFPDRFSGHQFPNYSSELNVNALLLGDSALYLCASSPMGDGNQPQHFGDGTRLSIL.

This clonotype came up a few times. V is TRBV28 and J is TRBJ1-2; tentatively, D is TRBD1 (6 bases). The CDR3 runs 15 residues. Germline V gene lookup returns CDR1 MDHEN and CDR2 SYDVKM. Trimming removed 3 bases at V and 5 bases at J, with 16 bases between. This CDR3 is CASSFPTGLGYGYTF. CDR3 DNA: TGTGCCAGCAGTTTTCCGACAGGCCTTGGGTATGGCTACACCTTC.

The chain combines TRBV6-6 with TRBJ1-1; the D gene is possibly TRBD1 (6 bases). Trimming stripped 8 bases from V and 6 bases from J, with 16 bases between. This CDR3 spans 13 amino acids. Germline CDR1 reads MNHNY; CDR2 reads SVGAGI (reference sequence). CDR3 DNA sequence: TGTGCCAGCGGGGGACTAGGGGGAGCTGAAGCTTTCTTT. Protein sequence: CASGGLGGAEAFF.

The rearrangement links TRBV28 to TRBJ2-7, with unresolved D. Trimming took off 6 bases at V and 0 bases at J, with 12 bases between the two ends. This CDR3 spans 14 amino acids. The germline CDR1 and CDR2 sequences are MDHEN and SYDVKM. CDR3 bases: TGTGCCAGCAGGCCTGGTTGGAGCTCCTACGAGCAGTACTTC. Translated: CASRPGWSSYEQYF.

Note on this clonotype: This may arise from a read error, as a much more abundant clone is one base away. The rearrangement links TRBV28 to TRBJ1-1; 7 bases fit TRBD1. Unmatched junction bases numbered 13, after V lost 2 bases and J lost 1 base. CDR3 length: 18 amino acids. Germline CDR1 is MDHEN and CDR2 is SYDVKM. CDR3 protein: CASSLPSGTAAPNTEAFF. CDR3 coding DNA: TGTGCCAGCAGTTTACCCTCGGGGACAGCCGCCCCGAACACTGAAGCTTTCTTT.

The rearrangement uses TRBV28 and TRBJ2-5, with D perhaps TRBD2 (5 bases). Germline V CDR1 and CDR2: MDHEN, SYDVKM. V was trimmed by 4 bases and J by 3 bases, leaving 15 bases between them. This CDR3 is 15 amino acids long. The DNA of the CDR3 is TGTGCCAGCAGTTCCTCTGGACGGGATGAAGAGACCCAGTACTTC. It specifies CASSSSGRDEETQYF. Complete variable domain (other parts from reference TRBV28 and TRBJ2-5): DVKVTQSSRYLVKRTGEKVFLECVQDMDHENMFWYRQDPGLGLRLIYFSYDVKMKEKGDIPEGYSVSREKKERFSLILESASTNQTSMYLCASSSSGRDEETQYFGPGTRLLVL.

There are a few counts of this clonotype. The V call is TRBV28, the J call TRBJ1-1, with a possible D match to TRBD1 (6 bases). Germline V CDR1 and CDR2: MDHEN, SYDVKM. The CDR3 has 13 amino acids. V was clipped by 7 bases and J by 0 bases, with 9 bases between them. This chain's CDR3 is CASKQGMNTEAFF. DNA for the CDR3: TGTGCCAGCAAACAGGGCATGAACACTGAAGCTTTCTTT.

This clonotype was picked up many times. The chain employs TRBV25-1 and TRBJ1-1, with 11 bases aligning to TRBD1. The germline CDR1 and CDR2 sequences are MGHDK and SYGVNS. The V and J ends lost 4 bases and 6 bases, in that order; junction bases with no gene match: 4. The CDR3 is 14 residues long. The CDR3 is CASSGDRGVPEAFF. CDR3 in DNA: TGTGCCAGCAGTGGGGACAGGGGGGTCCCTGAAGCTTTCTTT.

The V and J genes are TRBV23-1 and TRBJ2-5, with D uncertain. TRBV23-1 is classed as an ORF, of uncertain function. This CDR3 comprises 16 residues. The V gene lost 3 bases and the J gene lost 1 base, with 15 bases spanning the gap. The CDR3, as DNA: TGCGCCAGCAGTCAGTCTCATCCAGCGATCCAAGAGACCCAGTACTTC. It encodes CASSQSHPAIQETQYF.

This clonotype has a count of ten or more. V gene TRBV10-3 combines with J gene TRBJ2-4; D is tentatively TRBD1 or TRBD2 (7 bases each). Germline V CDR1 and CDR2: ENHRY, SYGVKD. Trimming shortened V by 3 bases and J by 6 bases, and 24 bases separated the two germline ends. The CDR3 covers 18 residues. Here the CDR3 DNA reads TGTGCCATCAGTGAATTCCCCGGGCAGGGGGGGTTGAGAAACATTCAGTACTTC. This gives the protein CAISEFPGQGGLRNIQYF.

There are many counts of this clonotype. Here the CDR3 DNA reads TGTGCCAGCAGCCCCCAGGGGTATAGCAATCAGCCCCAGCATTTT. Amino acids: CASSPQGYSNQPQHF. The chain uses TRBV27 and TRBJ1-5; D perhaps matches TRBD1 (6 bases). From germline, CDR1 is MNHEY and CDR2 SMNVEV (reference sequence). Trimming took off 6 bases at V and 0 bases at J, with 12 bases between the two ends. The CDR3 is 15 residues long.

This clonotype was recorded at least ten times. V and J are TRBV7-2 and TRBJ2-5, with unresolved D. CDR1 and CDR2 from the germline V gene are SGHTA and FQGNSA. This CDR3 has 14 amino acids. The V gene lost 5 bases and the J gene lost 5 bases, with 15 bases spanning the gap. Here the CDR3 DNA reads TGTGCCAGCAGCCTCAAGGACCTTGGGGAGACCCAGTACTTC. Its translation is CASSLKDLGETQYF.

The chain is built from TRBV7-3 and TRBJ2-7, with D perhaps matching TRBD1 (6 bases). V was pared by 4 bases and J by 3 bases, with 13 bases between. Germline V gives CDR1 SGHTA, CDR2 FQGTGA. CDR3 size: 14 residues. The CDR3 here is CASSSRGIYYEQYF. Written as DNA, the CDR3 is TGTGCCAGCAGCTCTAGGGGGATCTACTACGAGCAGTACTTC.

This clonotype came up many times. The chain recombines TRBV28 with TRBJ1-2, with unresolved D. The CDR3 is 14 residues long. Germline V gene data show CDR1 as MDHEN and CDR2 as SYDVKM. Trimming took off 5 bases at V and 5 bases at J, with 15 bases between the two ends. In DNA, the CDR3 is TGTGCCAGCAGTCTCGGGAGCAGACTGTATGGCTACACCTTC. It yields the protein CASSLGSRLYGYTF.

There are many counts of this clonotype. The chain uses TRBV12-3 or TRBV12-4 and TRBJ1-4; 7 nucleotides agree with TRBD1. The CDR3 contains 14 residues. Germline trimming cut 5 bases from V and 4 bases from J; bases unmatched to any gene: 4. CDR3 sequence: CASSLGTDNEKLFF. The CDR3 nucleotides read TGTGCCAGCAGTCTCGGGACAGATAATGAAAAACTGTTTTTT.

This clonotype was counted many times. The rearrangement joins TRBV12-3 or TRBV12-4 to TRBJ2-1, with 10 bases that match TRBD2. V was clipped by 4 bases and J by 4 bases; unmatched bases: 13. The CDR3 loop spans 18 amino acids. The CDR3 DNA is TGTGCCAGCAGTTCCAAACTAGCGGGATCCGCATCATACAATGAGCAGTTCTTC. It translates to CASSSKLAGSASYNEQFF.